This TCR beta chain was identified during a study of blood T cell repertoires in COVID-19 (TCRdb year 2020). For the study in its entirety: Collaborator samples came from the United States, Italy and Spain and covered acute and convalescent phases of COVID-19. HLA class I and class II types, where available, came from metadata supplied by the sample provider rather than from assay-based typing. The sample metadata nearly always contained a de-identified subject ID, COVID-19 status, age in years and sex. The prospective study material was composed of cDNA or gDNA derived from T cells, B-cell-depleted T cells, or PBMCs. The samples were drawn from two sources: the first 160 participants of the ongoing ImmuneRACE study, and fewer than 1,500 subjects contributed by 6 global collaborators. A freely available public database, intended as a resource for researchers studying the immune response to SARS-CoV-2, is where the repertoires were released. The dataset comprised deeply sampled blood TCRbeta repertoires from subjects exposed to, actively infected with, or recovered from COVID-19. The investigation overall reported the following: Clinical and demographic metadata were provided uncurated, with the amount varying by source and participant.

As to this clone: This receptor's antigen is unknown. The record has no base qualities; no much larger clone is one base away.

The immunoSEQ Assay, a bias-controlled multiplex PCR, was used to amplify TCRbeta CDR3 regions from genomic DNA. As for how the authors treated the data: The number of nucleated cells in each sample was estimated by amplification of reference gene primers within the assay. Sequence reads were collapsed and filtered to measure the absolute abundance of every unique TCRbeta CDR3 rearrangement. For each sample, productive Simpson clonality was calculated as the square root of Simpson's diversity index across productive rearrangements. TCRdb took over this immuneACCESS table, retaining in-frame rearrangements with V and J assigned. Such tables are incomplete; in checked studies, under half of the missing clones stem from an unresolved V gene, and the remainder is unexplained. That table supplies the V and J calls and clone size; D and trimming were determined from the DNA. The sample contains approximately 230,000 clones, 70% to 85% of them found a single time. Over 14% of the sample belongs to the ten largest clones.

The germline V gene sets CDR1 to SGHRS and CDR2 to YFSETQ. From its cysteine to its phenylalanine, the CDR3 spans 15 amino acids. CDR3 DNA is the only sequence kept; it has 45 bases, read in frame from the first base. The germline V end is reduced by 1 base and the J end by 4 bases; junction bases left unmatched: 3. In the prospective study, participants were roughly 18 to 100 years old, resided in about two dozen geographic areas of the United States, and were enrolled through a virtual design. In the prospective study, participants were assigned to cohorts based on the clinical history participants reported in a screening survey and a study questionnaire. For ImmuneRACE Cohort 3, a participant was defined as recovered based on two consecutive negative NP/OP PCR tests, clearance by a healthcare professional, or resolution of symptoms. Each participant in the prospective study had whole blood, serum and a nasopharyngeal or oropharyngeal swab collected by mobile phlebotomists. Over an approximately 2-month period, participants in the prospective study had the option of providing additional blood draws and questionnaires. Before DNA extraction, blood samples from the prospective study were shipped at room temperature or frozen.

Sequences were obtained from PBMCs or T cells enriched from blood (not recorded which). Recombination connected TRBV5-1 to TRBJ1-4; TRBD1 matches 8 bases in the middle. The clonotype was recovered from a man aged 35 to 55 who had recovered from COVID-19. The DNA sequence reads TGCGCCAGCAGCTTGCAGACAGGGGTTAATGAAAAACTGTTTTTT. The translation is CASSLQTGVNEKLFF.